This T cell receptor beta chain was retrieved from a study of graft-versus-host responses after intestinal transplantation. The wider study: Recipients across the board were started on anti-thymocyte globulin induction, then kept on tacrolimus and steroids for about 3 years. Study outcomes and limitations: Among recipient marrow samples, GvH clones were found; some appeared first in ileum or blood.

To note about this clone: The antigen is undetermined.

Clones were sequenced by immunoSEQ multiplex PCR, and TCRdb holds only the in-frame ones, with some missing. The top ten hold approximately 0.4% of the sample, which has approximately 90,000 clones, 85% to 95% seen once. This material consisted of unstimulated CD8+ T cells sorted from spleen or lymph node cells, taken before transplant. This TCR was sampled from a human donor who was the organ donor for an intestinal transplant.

The CDR3 nucleotides are TGTGCCAGTAGTATAAATTGGTTGACAGGGAACACTGAAGCTTTCTTT. This sequence encodes CASSINWLTGNTEAFF. This sequence joins TRBV19 and TRBJ1-1, with D possibly TRBD1 on 6 matching bases. The CDR3 contains 16 residues. Between the trimmed V and J ends, which lost 2 bases and 1 base, there was a span of 14 bases. Germline V CDR1 and CDR2: LNHDA, SQIVND (reference sequence). The full variable domain, its missing parts supplied by reference TRBV19 and TRBJ1-1, is DGGITQSPKYLFRKEGQNVTLSCEQNLNHDAMYWYRQDPGQGLRLIYYSQIVNDFQKGDIAEGYSVSREKKESFPLTVTSAQKNPTAFYLCASSINWLTGNTEAFFGQGTRLTVV.